This TCR beta chain was recorded in a study of glioma-infiltrating T cells after dendritic cell vaccination. Across the study: Patients received autologous tumor lysate-pulsed dendritic cell vaccination between the early 2000s and the early 2010s.

The method was immunoSEQ multiplex PCR; TCRdb's version includes in-frame clones alone and lacks a portion of them. The sample records about 76,000 clones, around 90% being singletons. Time point in this sample: after dendritic cell vaccination, including at tumor progression/relapse. The CDR3 runs 16 residues. CDR1 is SNHLY, CDR2 FYNNEI, per germline. The V end was cut by 3 bases, the J end by 0 bases, with 9 bases between. This receptor was taken from a human donor with glioblastoma. The sequenced sample was blood, obtained after dendritic cell vaccination. The V call is TRBV2, the J call TRBJ2-6; possible D gene TRBD2, 5 bases. The CDR3 coding sequence is TGTGCCAGCAGTGAGGACGGAGGCTCTGGGGCCAACGTCCTGACTTTC. Amino acids: CASSEDGGSGANVLTF.